Presented here are 24 T cell receptor beta chains from one specimen sequenced in a study of T cells after yellow fever vaccination. TCRdb re-called the 5' RACE reads through MiXCR, storing one row per CDR3 protein. Of hundreds of thousands of distinct CDR3 sequences listed, roughly 19% are singletons. The material was PBMCs, obtained 15 days after the yellow fever booster vaccination. These receptors were collected from a man younger than 40 who received the YFV17D yellow fever vaccine.

The chain couples TRBV25-1 to TRBJ2-2; D call uncertain. Germline CDR1 is MGHDK and CDR2 is SYGVNS. V lost 0 bases, J lost 4 bases, and 6 bases lay in between. The CDR3 runs to 14 residues. For the CDR3, the DNA is TGTGCCAGCAGTGAATATGGGCTCACCGGGGAGCTGTTTTTT. It codes for CASSEYGLTGELFF.

J is TRBJ2-2 and V is TRBV5-1, with 8 bases matching TRBD2. The CDR3 sequence is 14 residues long. With 7 bases clipped from V and 4 bases from J, the junction kept 6 bases outside the gene matches. Germline CDR1 and CDR2: SGHRS and YFSETQ. The CDR3 DNA is TGCGCCAGCTATAACCGGGAGGGCACCGGGGAGCTGTTTTTT. Translation: CASYNREGTGELFF.

In this sample, this clonotype turned up a few times. The chain uses TRBV4-3 and TRBJ1-4, with a tentative D call TRBD1 (5 bases). Germline CDR1 and CDR2: LGHNA and YSLEER. CDR3 length: 16 amino acids. Trimming pared 4 bases from V and 8 bases from J, leaving 20 bases between. The CDR3 coding sequence is TGCGCCAGCAGCCTGCGGGCGGGGCCAGAAGGAGAAAAACTGTTTTTT. Translating gives CASSLRAGPEGEKLFF.

This clonotype has a handful of counts. J is TRBJ1-5 and V is TRBV5-1; TRBD1 agrees at 9 bases. The CDR3 covers 17 residues. Germline CDR1 is SGHRS and CDR2 is YFSETQ. Unmatched junction bases numbered 9, after V lost 1 base and J lost 4 bases. The CDR3 DNA reads as TGCGCCAGCAGCTTGTCGCCGACAGGGACAGGGAATCAGCCCCAGCATTTT. Translating it yields CASSLSPTGTGNQPQHF.

This clonotype was detected only a few times. CDR3: CASSLPYTPVGLEQFF. DNA for the CDR3: TGTGCCAGCAGCTTGCCGTATACTCCGGTAGGATTAGAGCAGTTCTTC. This sequence joins TRBV5-5 and TRBJ2-1; D unclear. V was trimmed by 1 base and J by 10 bases, leaving 21 bases between them. This CDR3 is 16 amino acids long. The germline gives CDR1 SGHKS, CDR2 YYEKEE (reference sequence).

The CDR3 DNA follows: TGTGCCAGCAGCGTTACTAGCGGGTATGAGCAGTTCTTC. Residues: CASSVTSGYEQFF. This chain links TRBV7-2 with TRBJ2-1; 9 bases line up with TRBD2. The V segment lost 5 bases and the J segment 8 bases; nucleotides outside the gene matches: 4. The length of the CDR3 is 13 residues. Germline CDR1 reads SGHTA; CDR2 reads FQGNSA.

This clonotype was picked up a small number of times. This chain uses TRBV12-3 or TRBV12-4 with TRBJ2-3; D is perhaps TRBD1 or TRBD2 (5 bases each). CDR3 length: 16 amino acids. V lost 3 bases to trimming and J lost 0 bases, with 13 bases between them. CDR3 DNA sequence: TGTGCCAGCAGTTTTGAGGGGACGGCTAGCACAGATACGCAGTATTTT. Translation gives CASSFEGTASTDTQYF.

In this sample, this clonotype turned up a few times. In DNA, the CDR3 is TGTGCCAGCAGCTTAGGGGATGAAACTAATGAAAAACTGTTTTTT. Protein product: CASSLGDETNEKLFF. The V and J genes are TRBV11-2 and TRBJ1-4; D uncertain. This CDR3 is 15 amino acids long. CDR1 is SGHAT and CDR2 is FQNNGV in the germline V gene. Trimming stripped 1 base from V and 1 base from J, with 7 bases between.

This clonotype was found a few times. This sequence joins TRBV20-1 and TRBJ1-1; no firm D call. The CDR3 length is 13 residues. Between the trimmed V and J ends, which lost 1 base and 6 bases, there was a span of 12 bases. In germline, CDR1 is DFQATT, CDR2 SNEGSKA (reference sequence). CDR3 amino acids: CSARGAKSAEAFF. The CDR3 DNA follows: TGCAGTGCTAGAGGCGCGAAATCGGCTGAAGCTTTCTTT.

This clonotype was observed a handful of times. The rearrangement links TRBV25-1 to TRBJ2-2; D unclear. Germline CDR1 MGHDK, CDR2 SYGVNS. Trimming removed 1 base at V and 4 bases at J, with 7 bases between. There are 14 residues in the CDR3. The chain's CDR3 is CASSEWWGTGELFF. The CDR3 DNA is TGTGCCAGCAGTGAATGGTGGGGCACCGGGGAGCTGTTTTTT.

In its sample, this clonotype was seen a few times. This rearrangement joins TRBV12-3 or TRBV12-4 to TRBJ1-1; 8 bases align to TRBD1. This CDR3 contains 15 residues. Trimming removed 4 bases from V and 5 bases from J; junction bases left unmatched: 9. For the CDR3, the DNA is TGTGCCAGCAGTTCGAGCCGACAGGGGCTAACTGAAGCTTTCTTT. Protein: CASSSSRQGLTEAFF.

The rearrangement joins TRBV7-9 to TRBJ2-7; 11 nucleotides match TRBD1. CDR3 length equals 16 residues. Losses at the gene ends were 5 bases for V and 6 bases for J; bases not matched to a gene: 12. The germline V gene encodes CDR1 SEHNR and CDR2 FQNEAQ (reference sequence). This CDR3 reads CASSILSGTGGREQYF. CDR3 coding DNA: TGTGCCAGCAGCATTTTATCCGGGACAGGGGGTCGCGAGCAGTACTTC.

The V gene is TRBV7-3, the J gene TRBJ2-1; 7 positions match TRBD1. The germline CDR1 and CDR2 sequences are SGHTA and FQGTGA. CDR3 length equals 13 residues. J lost 8 bases, V lost 4 bases, and 5 bases had no gene match. CDR3 sequence: CASSWTGSDEQFF. In DNA form, the CDR3 reads TGTGCCAGCAGCTGGACAGGCAGCGATGAGCAGTTCTTC.

This clonotype came up a few times. The CDR3 sequence is CASSPSTPNTGELFF. Written as DNA, the CDR3 is TGTGCCAGCAGCCCATCGACTCCTAACACCGGGGAGCTGTTTTTT. The chain is built from TRBV7-9 and TRBJ2-2, with D uncertain. The germline CDR1 and CDR2 sequences are SEHNR and FQNEAQ (reference sequence). The CDR3 runs to 15 residues. The V and J ends lost 5 bases and 2 bases respectively, with 12 bases between them.

This clonotype showed up just a few times. The rearrangement joins TRBV20-1 to TRBJ2-3; 9 nucleotides match TRBD2. The CDR3 extends over 14 amino acids. The germline V gene has CDR1 DFQATT and CDR2 SNEGSKA (reference sequence). Germline trimming cut 4 bases from V and 6 bases from J; bases unmatched to any gene: 8. CDR3 protein: CSAKLAGAQDTQYF. The CDR3 nucleotides are TGCAGTGCTAAATTAGCGGGAGCTCAGGATACGCAGTATTTT.

The CDR3 region has the DNA TGCAGCGCCCAGTTCACCGGGGAGCTGTTTTTT. Translated: CSAQFTGELFF. The chain uses TRBV29-1 and TRBJ2-2; D remains ambiguous. Germline lookup yields CDR1 SQVTM and CDR2 ANQGSEA. Trimming pared 7 bases from V and 4 bases from J, leaving 7 bases between. The CDR3 covers 11 residues.

This clonotype was seen more than once but under ten times. In nucleotides, the CDR3 is TGTGCCAGCAGTAACCCTACAGGGACAGGCAATGGCTACACCTTC. Translating gives CASSNPTGTGNGYTF. V usage is TRBV6-5 and J usage is TRBJ1-2; 8 nucleotides align to TRBD1. The CDR3 covers 15 residues. Germline values: CDR1 MNHEY, CDR2 SVGAGI. Germline trimming cut 5 bases from V and 6 bases from J; bases unmatched to any gene: 11.

This chain connects TRBV23-1 to TRBJ2-2; D gene ambiguous. TRBV23-1 is recorded as an ORF, its role being uncertain. CDR3 length equals 16 residues. Trimming removed 10 bases at V and 0 bases at J, with 18 bases between. CDR3 loop: CATRSLVDTNTGELFF. Here the CDR3 DNA reads TGCGCCACCAGGAGCTTGGTTGACACGAACACCGGGGAGCTGTTTTTT.

CDR3 amino acids: CASSQVAGGTGELFF. The CDR3, as DNA: TGCGCCAGCAGCCAAGTTGCGGGAGGTACCGGGGAGCTGTTTTTT. The rearrangement uses TRBV4-3 and TRBJ2-2, with 8 bases fitting TRBD2. The CDR3 sequence is 15 residues long. From germline, CDR1 is LGHNA and CDR2 YSLEER. With V trimmed by 1 base and J by 5 bases, 3 bases remained unmatched.

This clonotype was observed a handful of times. The V and J genes are TRBV19 and TRBJ2-2, with D perhaps TRBD2 (5 bases). The CDR3 has 16 amino acids. CDR1 is LNHDA, CDR2 SQIVND, per germline (reference sequence). Trimming shortened V by 3 bases and J by 2 bases, and 13 bases separated the two germline ends. The CDR3: CASSISGVVNTGELFF. Written as DNA, the CDR3 is TGTGCCAGTAGTATCTCCGGGGTCGTAAACACCGGGGAGCTGTTTTTT. The variable domain in full, completed from reference TRBV19 and TRBJ2-2, reads DGGITQSPKYLFRKEGQNVTLSCEQNLNHDAMYWYRQDPGQGLRLIYYSQIVNDFQKGDIAEGYSVSREKKESFPLTVTSAQKNPTAFYLCASSISGVVNTGELFFGEGSRLTVL.

There are many counts of this clonotype. This sequence joins TRBV5-1 and TRBJ2-3, with D possibly TRBD2 on 5 matching bases. Trimming shortened V by 1 base and J by 4 bases, and 13 bases separated the two germline ends. The CDR3 extends over 15 amino acids. Germline assignment: CDR1 SGHRS and CDR2 YFSETQ. CDR3 DNA sequence: TGCGCCAGCAGCTTGAGAGGGAGTGGCGCAGATACGCAGTATTTT. This encodes CASSLRGSGADTQYF.

The V call is TRBV5-1, the J call TRBJ2-1, with 7 bases aligning to TRBD1. The trim removed 0 bases at V and 6 bases at J, leaving 6 bases unmatched. Germline assignment: CDR1 SGHRS and CDR2 YFSETQ. The CDR3 extends over 15 amino acids. CDR3 protein: CASSLGGSGGNEQFF. The CDR3 bases are TGCGCCAGCAGCTTGGGGGGGTCAGGGGGCAATGAGCAGTTCTTC.

The rearrangement links TRBV28 to TRBJ2-4; unclear D gene. The CDR3 has 14 amino acids. Germline V lookup: CDR1 MDHEN, CDR2 SYDVKM. The V end was cut by 4 bases, the J end by 3 bases, with 10 bases between. The CDR3 here is CASSSPQDKNIQYF. CDR3 bases: TGTGCCAGCAGTTCGCCCCAGGACAAAAACATTCAGTACTTC. Combining the CDR3 with reference TRBV28 and TRBJ2-4 gives the whole variable domain DVKVTQSSRYLVKRTGEKVFLECVQDMDHENMFWYRQDPGLGLRLIYFSYDVKMKEKGDIPEGYSVSREKKERFSLILESASTNQTSMYLCASSSPQDKNIQYFGAGTRLSVL.

The chain couples TRBV7-6 to TRBJ2-7; 9 positions match TRBD1. The CDR3 runs to 14 residues. Looked up from germline, CDR1 is SGHVS and CDR2 is FNYEAQ. V shed 5 bases, J shed 7 bases, and the junction held 9 bases outside the gene matches. CDR3 region: CASSQPQGAKEQYF. CDR3 coding DNA: TGTGCCAGCAGCCAGCCACAGGGGGCGAAGGAGCAGTACTTC.